This T cell receptor beta chain was found in a study of CD8 T cells in ankylosing spondylitis. The germline V gene has CDR1 SGDLS and CDR2 YYNGEE. Trimming removed 2 bases from V and 8 bases from J, with 7 bases in between. The CDR3 has 11 amino acids. Making the TCR beta libraries involved quantitative 5'-RACE with molecular barcodes. TCRdb re-called the 5' RACE reads with MiXCR, one entry per CDR3 protein. The table shows 150,000 to 200,000 distinct CDR3 sequences, with approximately 20% occurring only once. Broader study findings: Prior work had noted some motif variants in reactive arthritis blood and synovial fluid. Blood from ankylosing spondylitis patients appeared to carry a characteristic eight-variant TCR beta motif. According to the report, clones linked to the disease were significantly enriched in matched synovial fluid samples taken from ankylosing spondylitis patients.

A word on this clonotype: The antigen is not known.

Specimen: blood, either unsorted or a sorted T cell fraction (not recorded which). This receptor was obtained from a male donor with ankylosing spondylitis or in good health (not recorded which). This chain links TRBV9 with TRBJ1-2; D is undetermined. CDR3 DNA: TGTGCCAGCAGCGTCGGAACAGGCTACACCTTC. It codes for CASSVGTGYTF.